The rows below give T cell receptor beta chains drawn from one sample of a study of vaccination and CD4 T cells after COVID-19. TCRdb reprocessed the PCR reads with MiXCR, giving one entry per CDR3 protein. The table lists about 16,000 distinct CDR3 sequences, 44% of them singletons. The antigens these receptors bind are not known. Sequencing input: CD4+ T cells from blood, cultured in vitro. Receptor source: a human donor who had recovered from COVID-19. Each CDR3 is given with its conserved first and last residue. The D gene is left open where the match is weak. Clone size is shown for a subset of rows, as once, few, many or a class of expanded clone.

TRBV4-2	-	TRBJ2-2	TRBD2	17	CASSQVTSGRNTGELFF	TGTGCCAGCAGCCAAGTGACTAGCGGGAGGAACACCGGGGAGCTGTTTTTT
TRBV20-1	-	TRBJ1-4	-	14	CSAIDRVGGEKLFF	TGCAGTGCTATTGACCGGGTGGGGGGGGAAAAACTGTTTTTT
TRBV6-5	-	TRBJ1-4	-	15	CASSYRIGLEEKLFF	TGTGCCAGCAGTTACCGCATAGGGTTAGAGGAAAAACTGTTTTTT
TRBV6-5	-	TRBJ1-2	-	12	CASSYGTGGYTF	TGTGCCAGCAGTTACGGAACAGGCGGCTACACCTTC
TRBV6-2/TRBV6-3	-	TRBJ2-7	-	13	CVSRQSGGYEQYF	TGTGTCAGTCGTCAGAGTGGGGGCTACGAGCAGTACTTC
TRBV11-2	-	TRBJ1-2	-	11	CASSPGSGYTF	TGTGCCAGCAGCCCTGGTAGTGGCTACACCTTC
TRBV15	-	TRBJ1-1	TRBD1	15	CATSRVRGLNTEAFF	TGTGCCACCAGCAGAGTCAGGGGGCTGAACACTGAAGCTTTCTTT
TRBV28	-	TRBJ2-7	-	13	CASSLPGVLEQYF	TGTGCCAGCAGTTTACCGGGGGTGTTAGAGCAGTACTTC
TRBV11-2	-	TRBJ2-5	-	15	CASTPTVVLHETQYF	TGTGCCAGCACCCCGACCGTCGTGCTGCATGAGACCCAGTACTTC
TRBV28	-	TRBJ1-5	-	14	CASSFGGSSQPQHF	TGTGCCAGCAGTTTTGGTGGAAGCTCTCAGCCCCAGCATTTT
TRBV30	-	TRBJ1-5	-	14	CAWNSGLANQPQHF	TGTGCCTGGAATTCTGGCCTCGCAAATCAGCCCCAGCATTTT
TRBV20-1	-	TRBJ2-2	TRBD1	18	CSAAPGQGGVDTTGELFF	TGCAGTGCCGCCCCGGGACAGGGCGGCGTTGATACCACCGGGGAGCTGTTTTTT
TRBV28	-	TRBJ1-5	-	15	CASRGAGVSNQPQHF	TGTGCCAGCAGGGGCGCAGGGGTTAGCAATCAGCCCCAGCATTTT
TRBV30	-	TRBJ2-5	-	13	CAWTLRRGETQYF	TGTGCCTGGACCTTGAGGAGGGGAGAGACCCAGTACTTC
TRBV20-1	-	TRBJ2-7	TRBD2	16	CSASWREGRSSYEQYF	TGCAGTGCTAGTTGGCGGGAGGGAAGGAGCTCCTACGAGCAGTACTTC
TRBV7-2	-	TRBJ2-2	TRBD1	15	CASSLAGGRAGELFF	TGTGCCAGCAGCTTAGCAGGGGGCAGGGCCGGGGAGCTGTTTTTT
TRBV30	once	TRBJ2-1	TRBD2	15	CAWSEGGLAGLGQFF	TGTGCCTGGAGTGAGGGGGGGCTAGCGGGTCTTGGGCAGTTCTTC
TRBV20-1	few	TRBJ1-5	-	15	CSARASLEGNQPQHF	TGCAGTGCTAGGGCCAGCTTGGAGGGCAATCAGCCCCAGCATTTT
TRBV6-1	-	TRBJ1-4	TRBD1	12	CASRGTGEKLFF	TGTGCCAGCAGGGGGACAGGAGAAAAACTGTTTTTT
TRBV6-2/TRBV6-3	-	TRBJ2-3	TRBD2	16	CASSYTAGGVTDTQYF	TGTGCCAGCAGTTACACTGCGGGGGGGGTCACAGATACGCAGTATTTT
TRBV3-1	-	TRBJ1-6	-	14	CASSQRSQNSPLHF	TGTGCCAGCAGCCAACGGAGCCAGAATTCACCCCTCCACTTT
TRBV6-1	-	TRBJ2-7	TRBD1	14	CASSWAGGTYEQYF	TGTGCCAGCTCATGGGCAGGGGGAACCTACGAGCAGTACTTC
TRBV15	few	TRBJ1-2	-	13	CATSRVGNYGYTF	TGTGCCACCAGCAGGGTAGGGAACTATGGCTACACCTTC
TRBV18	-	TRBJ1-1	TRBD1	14	CASSPGTGGTEAFF	TGTGCCAGCTCACCAGGGACAGGGGGGACTGAAGCTTTCTTT
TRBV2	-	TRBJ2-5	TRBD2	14	CASSTSGNEETQYF	TGTGCCAGCAGTACTAGCGGGAACGAAGAGACCCAGTACTTC
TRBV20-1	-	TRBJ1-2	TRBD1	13	CSAAPGTGFGYTF	TGCAGTGCTGCCCCCGGGACAGGTTTCGGCTACACCTTC
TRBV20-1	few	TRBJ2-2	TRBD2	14	CSASGGRDAGELFF	TGCAGTGCTAGCGGCGGGAGGGACGCCGGGGAGCTGTTTTTT
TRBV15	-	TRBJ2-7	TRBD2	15	CATSRDREGPDEQYF	TGTGCCACCAGCAGAGATCGGGAGGGGCCGGACGAGCAGTACTTC
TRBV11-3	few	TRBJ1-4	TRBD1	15	CASSLDIRGREKLFF	TGTGCCAGCAGCTTAGATATTAGGGGGCGAGAAAAACTGTTTTTT
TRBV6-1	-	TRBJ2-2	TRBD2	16	CAITGTSGRAAGELFF	TGTGCCATCACCGGGACTAGCGGGAGGGCCGCCGGGGAGCTGTTTTTT
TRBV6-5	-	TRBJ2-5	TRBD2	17	CASSLLAGGPSWETQYF	TGTGCCAGCAGTTTACTAGCGGGAGGGCCCTCTTGGGAGACCCAGTACTTC
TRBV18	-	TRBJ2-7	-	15	CASSTGLSLSDEQYF	TGTGCCAGCTCAACAGGTCTTTCCCTATCGGACGAGCAGTACTTC
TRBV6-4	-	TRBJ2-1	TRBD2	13	CASSEREYNEQFF	TGTGCCAGCAGTGAGCGGGAGTACAATGAGCAGTTCTTC
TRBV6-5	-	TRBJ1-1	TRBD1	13	CASSYQGAGEAFF	TGTGCCAGCAGTTACCAGGGGGCTGGTGAAGCTTTCTTT
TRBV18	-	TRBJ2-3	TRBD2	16	CASSPLAGGGTDTQYF	TGTGCCAGCTCACCCCTAGCGGGAGGGGGCACAGATACGCAGTATTTT
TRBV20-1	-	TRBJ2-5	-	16	CSAMVGGIDPEETQYF	TGCAGTGCTATGGTGGGGGGCATCGACCCAGAAGAGACCCAGTACTTC
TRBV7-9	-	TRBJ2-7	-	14	CASSLSLNSYEQYF	TGTGCCAGCAGCTTATCCTTAAACTCCTACGAGCAGTACTTC